This TCR beta chain was recorded in a study of OX40 agonist ivuxolimab in advanced cancers. Libraries were prepared by immunoSEQ multiplex PCR; TCRdb keeps only in-frame clonotypes and omits some of them. This sample has 45,000 to 75,000 clones, with 65% to 85% found just once. This CDR3 has 15 amino acids. V was clipped by 6 bases and J by 4 bases, with 18 bases between them. Germline CDR1 is MNHNY and CDR2 is SVGAGI (reference sequence). This clone was seen just once. Sequencing used CD4+ or CD8+ T cells sorted from blood, obtained in a trial of the OX40 agonist ivuxolimab. The chain carries TRBV6-6 and TRBJ2-5; TRBD2 is a possible D gene (5 bases). This sequence originates from an adult with an advanced solid tumor such as melanoma, head and neck, liver or kidney cancer. CDR3: CASSPRVHEGETQYF. For the CDR3, the DNA is TGTGCCAGCAGCCCGCGGGTCCATGAGGGAGAGACCCAGTACTTC.